One and the same sample provided the 19 T cell receptor beta chains below, sequenced in a study of shared T cell receptors in the human thymus. TCRdb's copy holds only in-frame clones and misses some; the assay was immunoSEQ multiplex PCR. The sample shows about 660,000 clones, approximately 87% of them seen only once. The same data also contributed to another study, on human thymus T cells.

Specimen: thymocytes. The receptors originated from a boy in the first two years of life with a congenital heart defect.

The rearrangement uses TRBV11-2 and TRBJ2-5, with TRBD2 matching over 7 bases. The junction had 3 bases not matched to a gene; V was cut back by 4 bases and J by 4 bases. The V gene's germline CDR1 is SGHAT and CDR2 FQNNGV. The CDR3 consists of 13 residues. The CDR3 DNA sequence: TGTGCCAGCAGCTCCGGGGAGGGAGAGACCCAGTACTTC. It translates to CASSSGEGETQYF.

V is TRBV6-1 and J is TRBJ1-4; D remains ambiguous. The CDR3 has 13 amino acids. The germline V and J ends were trimmed by 7 bases and 2 bases, with 8 bases remaining between them. Germline V gene lookup returns CDR1 MNHNS and CDR2 SASEGT. CDR3 nucleotides: TGTGCCAGCATTCGGCGGACTAATGAAAAACTGTTTTTT. Translation gives CASIRRTNEKLFF.

V and J are TRBV5-1 and TRBJ2-1; perhaps TRBD1 as D (6 bases). V dropped 4 bases and J dropped 0 bases, with 20 bases sitting between them. Per the germline V gene, CDR1 is SGHRS and CDR2 is YFSETQ. The CDR3 has 18 residues. Here the CDR3 DNA reads TGCGCCAGCAGCCGGGTTACGTCGGACAGACCCTCCTACAATGAGCAGTTCTTC. This sequence encodes CASSRVTSDRPSYNEQFF. Full variable domain (outside the CDR3, taken from reference TRBV5-1 and TRBJ2-1): KAGVTQTPRYLIKTRGQQVTLSCSPISGHRSVSWYQQTPGQGLQFLFEYFSETQRNKGNFPGRFSGRQFSNSRSEMNVSTLELGDSALYLCASSRVTSDRPSYNEQFFGPGTRLTVL.

The chain links TRBV28 to TRBJ2-3, with D tentatively TRBD2 (5 bases). Germline loops: CDR1 MDHEN, CDR2 SYDVKM. This CDR3 spans 15 amino acids. V lost 6 bases and J lost 2, with 15 bases in between. CDR3 nucleotides: TGTGCCAGCAGCCCCGACCTAGCCCACACAGATACGCAGTATTTT. Protein product: CASSPDLAHTDTQYF.

This clone was seen once. This chain connects TRBV7-8 to TRBJ1-1; no definite D call. Germline CDR1 SGHVS, CDR2 FQNEAQ. This CDR3 spans 13 amino acids. Trimming shortened V by 5 bases and J by 6 bases, and 13 bases separated the two germline ends. In nucleotides, the CDR3 is TGTGCCAGCAGCCCAACTGGGAGGGCTGAAGCTTTCTTT. It yields the protein CASSPTGRAEAFF.

The chain joins TRBV12-5 to TRBJ2-1; D remains ambiguous. Trimming shortened V by 4 bases and J by 4 bases, and 2 bases separated the two germline ends. The CDR3 contains 11 residues. Germline V gene lookup returns CDR1 LGHNT and CDR2 FRNRAP. CDR3 protein: CASGSYNEQFF. The CDR3 nucleotides are TGTGCTAGTGGTTCATACAATGAGCAGTTCTTC. Full variable domain (rest looked up from reference TRBV12-5 and TRBJ2-1): DARVTQTPRHKVTEMGQEVTMRCQPILGHNTVFWYRQTMMQGLELLAYFRNRAPLDDSGMPKDRFSAEMPDATLATLKIQPSEPRDSAVYFCASGSYNEQFFGPGTRLTVL.

The chain couples TRBV16 to TRBJ1-2, with TRBD1 matching 8 bases. In germline, CDR1 is KGHSY, CDR2 FQNENV. Trimming cost V 4 bases and J 3 bases; bases outside gene matches: 16. This CDR3 has 18 amino acids. CDR3: CASSLTFNIPTGDYGYTF. CDR3 DNA: TGTGCCAGCAGCCTTACCTTTAACATACCGACAGGGGACTATGGCTACACCTTC.

V is TRBV10-2 and J is TRBJ1-5, with D maybe TRBD1 (6 bases). CDR3 length equals 18 residues. The V and J ends lost 0 bases and 1 base respectively, with 16 bases between them. Per the germline V gene, CDR1 is WSHSY and CDR2 is SAAADI. The CDR3 nucleotides are TGCGCCAGCAGTGAGTCAGCGGGGGGCCGGGGGAGCAATCAGCCCCAGCATTTT. Translating it yields CASSESAGGRGSNQPQHF.

The chain employs TRBV7-8 and TRBJ1-5; 8 bases are shared with TRBD1. The junction had 12 bases not matched to a gene; V was cut back by 9 bases and J by 5 bases. The germline CDR1 and CDR2 sequences are SGHVS and FQNEAQ. The CDR3 loop spans 15 amino acids. CDR3 bases: TGTGCCAGTACAAACCAGGGGGCGCCTTATCAGCCCCAGCATTTT. It specifies CASTNQGAPYQPQHF.

The chain links TRBV11-2 to TRBJ2-7, with a possible D match to TRBD1 (5 bases). This CDR3 is 15 amino acids long. The germline gives CDR1 SGHAT, CDR2 FQNNGV. V shed 4 bases and J shed 1 base, with 14 bases lying between them. CDR3: CASSSGLWKSYEQYF. The CDR3 nucleotides read TGTGCCAGCAGCTCAGGGCTCTGGAAGTCCTACGAGCAGTACTTC.

For the CDR3, the DNA is TGTGCCATCAGAGCCATGGGAGGGCCAGATACGCAGTATTTT. Encoded protein: CAIRAMGGPDTQYF. The chain is built from TRBV10-3 and TRBJ2-3, with TRBD2 identical over 7 bases. The CDR3 contains 14 residues. V shed 6 bases and J 4 bases; nucleotides not matched to a gene: 7. CDR1 and CDR2 (germline): ENHRY, SYGVKD.

The chain joins TRBV30 to TRBJ1-5; 7 bases align to TRBD1. V lost 1 base and J lost 4; bases outside the gene matches: 7. The CDR3 is made up of 15 amino acids. Germline V lookup: CDR1 GTSNPN, CDR2 SVGIG (reference sequence). The CDR3 spells CAWSGGQQKNQPQHF. CDR3 nucleotides: TGTGCCTGGAGTGGGGGACAGCAAAAAAATCAGCCCCAGCATTTT.

V and J are TRBV6-1 and TRBJ1-6, with D perhaps matching TRBD1 (5 bases). Trimming stripped 8 bases from V and 9 bases from J, with 20 bases between. The CDR3 is 15 amino acids. The germline V gene encodes CDR1 MNHNS and CDR2 SASEGT. CDR3 nucleotide sequence: TGTGCCAGCCGGGACTTTTCTATAGGTAGTTCACCCCTCCACTTT. Protein sequence: CASRDFSIGSSPLHF.

The chain is built from TRBV10-2 and TRBJ1-1, with D perhaps matching TRBD1 (5 bases). The CDR3 is 16 residues long. CDR1 is WSHSY and CDR2 is SAAADI in the germline V gene. Trimming removed 6 bases from V and 1 base from J, with 18 bases in between. The CDR3 here is CASSSTKGRGNTEAFF. CDR3 nucleotides: TGCGCCAGCAGCAGTACCAAGGGGCGGGGGAACACTGAAGCTTTCTTT.

The gene calls are TRBV19 and TRBJ2-5; D may be TRBD1 (7 bases). This CDR3 has 19 amino acids. From germline, CDR1 is LNHDA and CDR2 SQIVND (reference sequence). V lost 3 bases, J lost 4 bases, and 27 bases lay in between. The CDR3 spells CASSIVLMRGQRGLETQYF. CDR3 nucleotide sequence: TGTGCCAGTAGTATCGTTCTCATGAGGGGGCAACGGGGACTAGAGACCCAGTACTTC.

This chain links TRBV5-5 with TRBJ1-2; 8 bases are a match to TRBD1. This CDR3 region has 15 residues. The junction had 4 bases not matched to a gene; V was cut back by 3 bases and J by 0 bases. Germline V lookup: CDR1 SGHKS, CDR2 YYEKEE (reference sequence). CDR3 loop: CASSYRQGPNYGYTF. In nucleotides, the CDR3 is TGTGCCAGCAGCTATAGACAGGGGCCTAACTATGGCTACACCTTC.

The genes are TRBV18 and TRBJ1-1; maybe TRBD1 (5 bases). In germline, CDR1 is KGHSH, CDR2 LQKENI. The length of the CDR3 is 15 residues. Trimming stripped 3 bases from V and 4 bases from J, with 15 bases between. CDR3 DNA sequence: TGTGCCAGCTCACCGTTGCCGGGGGGGACCACTGAAGCTTTCTTT. Translated, it gives CASSPLPGGTTEAFF.

CDR3 protein: CASSLLPAGELFF. The CDR3 coding sequence is TGTGCCAGCAGCTTACTCCCTGCCGGGGAGCTGTTTTTT. The V gene is TRBV7-9, the J gene TRBJ2-2; D is ambiguous. The CDR3 contains 13 residues. CDR1 SEHNR and CDR2 FQNEAQ come from the germline V gene (reference sequence). The V gene lost 2 bases and the J gene lost 6 bases, with 7 bases spanning the gap.

There are a few counts of this clone. The chain employs TRBV29-1 and TRBJ2-7, with 9 bases that match TRBD2. The CDR3 loop spans 16 amino acids. Germline loops: CDR1 SQVTM, CDR2 ANQGSEA. The CDR3, as DNA: TGCAGGGTGTTGGCGGGGGGGCGGGGGGAATACTACGAGCAGTACTTC. This translates into CRVLAGGRGEYYEQYF.